A single sample gave rise to the 8 T cell receptor beta chains below, sequenced in a study of breast tumors, draining lymph nodes, adjacent tissues. TCRdb reprocessed the multiplex PCR reads with MiXCR, giving one entry per CDR3 protein. The sample lists 140,000 or so distinct CDR3 sequences, 30% to 35% seen once, with 2.3% in the top ten. Samples came from axillary lymph nodes draining the breast cancer. The sequenced sample consisted of axillary lymph node tissue. The receptors come from a female donor with breast cancer. Some clones in this sample may be carry-over from other donors' samples.

This clonotype showed up many times. The chain carries TRBV7-8 and TRBJ1-2, with a weak D call TRBD1 (5 bases). CDR3 length: 13 residues. Trimming removed 3 bases from V and 7 bases from J, with 12 bases in between. Per germline, CDR1 SGHVS and CDR2 FQNEAQ. CDR3 in DNA: TGTGCCAGCAGCTTTCAGGGTTCGGGTGGCTACACCTTC. This sequence encodes CASSFQGSGGYTF.

Ten or more counts support this clonotype. The V and J genes are TRBV9 and TRBJ2-5; the D call may be TRBD1 or TRBD2 (5 bases each). Germline values: CDR1 SGDLS, CDR2 YYNGEE. The CDR3 is 15 residues long. V was shortened by 3 bases and J by 1 base, with 13 bases between the two germline ends. CDR3 region: CASSGGSWFQETQYF. Here the CDR3 DNA reads TGTGCCAGCAGCGGGGGGTCTTGGTTCCAAGAGACCCAGTACTTC.

This clonotype was counted at least ten times. The rearrangement joins TRBV15 to TRBJ1-2, with D perhaps matching TRBD1 (6 bases). Germline values: CDR1 LNHNV, CDR2 YYDKDF (reference sequence). The CDR3 extends over 15 amino acids. Trimming shortened V by 5 bases and J by 8 bases, and 21 bases separated the two germline ends. The CDR3 sequence: CATSPTNRELRGYTF. The CDR3 DNA reads TGTGCCACCAGCCCTACTAACAGGGAATTGAGGGGCTACACCTTC.

This clonotype was found many times. The chain couples TRBV6-1 to TRBJ2-3, with a tentative D call TRBD2 (6 bases). The V end was cut by 5 bases, the J end by 6 bases, with 12 bases between. The CDR3 has 13 amino acids. Germline CDR1 reads MNHNS; CDR2 reads SASEGT. The DNA for the CDR3 is TGTGCCAGCAGTCCCGACCTAGCGGATACGCAGTATTTT. The encoded protein is CASSPDLADTQYF.

This clonotype has ten or more counts. One junction end disagrees with the germline gene, perhaps due to a read error. The rearrangement uses TRBV7-7 and TRBJ1-1; 7 nucleotides align to TRBD1. Germline CDR1 is SSHAT and CDR2 is FNYEAQ (reference sequence). CDR3 length: 13 residues. CDR3: CASSLTTGTEAFF. CDR3 nucleotide sequence: TGTGCTAGCAGCTTAACGACAGGGACTGAAGCTTTCTTT.

This clonotype was counted at least ten times. The rearrangement joins TRBV29-1 to TRBJ2-2; a weak D match, TRBD2 (6 bases). This CDR3 spans 14 amino acids. Germline CDR1 is SQVTM and CDR2 is ANQGSEA. Trimming removed 7 bases from V and 0 bases from J, with 12 bases in between. The DNA of the CDR3 is TGCAGCGCCGGGCGCGGGGCGAACACCGGGGAGCTGTTTTTT. It codes for CSAGRGANTGELFF.

This clonotype was counted between two and nine times. The CDR3 end shows no conserved phenylalanine or tryptophan, and so a read error is likely. The J gene is TRBJ2-4, the V gene TRBV7-8; D is ambiguous. V lost 5 bases, J lost 6 bases, and 14 bases lay in between. Per germline, CDR1 SGHVS and CDR2 FQNEAQ. This CDR3 has 14 amino acids. As DNA, the CDR3 is TGTGCCAGCAGCCAGTCACGGGTAGGAAACATTCAGTACCTC. Encoded protein: CASSQSRVGNIQYL.

Turning to this clonotype: One junction end does not reproduce the germline sequence, and a read error may be involved. The rearrangement uses TRBV7-2 and TRBJ1-2, with D unclear. CDR3 length: 14 amino acids. Germline CDR1 reads SGHTA; CDR2 reads FQGNSA. Here the CDR3 reads CASSLPSTHYGYPF. CDR3 coding DNA: TGTGCCAGCAGCTTGCCCAGCACGCACTATGGCTACCCCTTC. The entire variable domain, with the rest obtained from reference TRBV7-2 and TRBJ1-2, is as follows: GAGVSQSPSNKVTEKGKDVELRCDPISGHTALYWYRQSLGQGLEFLIYFQGNSAPDKSGLPSDRFSAERTGGSVSTLTIQRTQQEDSAVYLCASSLPSTHYGYPFGSGTRLTVV.